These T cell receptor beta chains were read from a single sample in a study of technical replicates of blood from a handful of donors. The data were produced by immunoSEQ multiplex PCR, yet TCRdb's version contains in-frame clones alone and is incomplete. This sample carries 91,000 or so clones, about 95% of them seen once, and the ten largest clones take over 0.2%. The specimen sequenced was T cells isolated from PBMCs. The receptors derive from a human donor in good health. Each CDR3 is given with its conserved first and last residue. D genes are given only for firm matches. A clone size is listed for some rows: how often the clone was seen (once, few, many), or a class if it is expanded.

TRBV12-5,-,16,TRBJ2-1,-,TGTGCTAGTGGTTTGGTAACGGCAGGGCGAAGGAATGAGCAGTTCTTC,CASGLVTAGRRNEQFF
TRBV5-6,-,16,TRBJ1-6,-,TGTGCCAGCAGCTTGGCAGGAAGCTCCTATAATTCACCCCTCCACTTT,CASSLAGSSYNSPLHF
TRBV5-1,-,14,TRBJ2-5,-,TGCGCCAGCAGCCCCGGGACAACGCAAGAGACCCAGTACTTC,CASSPGTTQETQYF
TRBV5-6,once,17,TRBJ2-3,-,TGTGCCAGCAGCTTGTATACTGCAACTAGGGGCACAGATACGCAGTATTTT,CASSLYTATRGTDTQYF
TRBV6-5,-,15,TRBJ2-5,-,TGTGCCAGCAGATCCCGTAGGGGGAGCCAAGAGACCCAGTACTTC,CASRSRRGSQETQYF
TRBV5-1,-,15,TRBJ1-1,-,TGCGCCAGCAGCCCGCGATTTACAGGGAACACTGAAGCTTTCTTT,CASSPRFTGNTEAFF
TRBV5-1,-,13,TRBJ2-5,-,TGCGCCAGCAGCTTGCAGGAGGAAGAGACCCAGTACTTC,CASSLQEEETQYF
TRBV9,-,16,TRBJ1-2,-,TGTGCCAGCAGCGCCTCCCCCAAGGCCGTGAGGTATGGCTACACCTTC,CASSASPKAVRYGYTF
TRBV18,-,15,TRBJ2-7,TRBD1,TGTGCCAGCTCACTAGAGACAGGGCCTTCCTACGAGCAGTACTTC,CASSLETGPSYEQYF
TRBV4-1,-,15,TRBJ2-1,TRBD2,TGCGCCAGCAGAATAGCGGGAGGGACCTACAATGAGCAGTTCTTC,CASRIAGGTYNEQFF
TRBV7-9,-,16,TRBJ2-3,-,TGTGCCAGCAGCTTACGAGGCTCAAATAGGACAGATACGCAGTATTTT,CASSLRGSNRTDTQYF
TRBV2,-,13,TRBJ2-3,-,TGTGCCAGCCTCGGACTGAACACAGATACGCAGTATTTT,CASLGLNTDTQYF
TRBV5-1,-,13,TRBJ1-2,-,TGCGCCAGCAGCTTGGCCGAGGACTATGGCTACACCTTC,CASSLAEDYGYTF
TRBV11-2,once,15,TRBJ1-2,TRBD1,TGTGCCAGCAGCTTAGATACTCGGGACAGGGGTGGCTACACCTTC,CASSLDTRDRGGYTF
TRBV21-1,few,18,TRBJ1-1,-,TGTGCCAGCAGCAAAGGAGACCGGGACAGGGGATCGGACACTGAAGCTTTCTTT,CASSKGDRDRGSDTEAFF
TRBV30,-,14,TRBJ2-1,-,TGTGCCTGGAGTGTACACAGCGGATACAATGAGCAGTTCTTC,CAWSVHSGYNEQFF
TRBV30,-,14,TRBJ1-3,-,TGTGCCTGGAGGGTTTGGGGGCGCGGAAACACCATATATTTT,CAWRVWGRGNTIYF
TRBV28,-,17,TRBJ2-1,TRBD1,TGTGCCAGCAGTCCCCTACACCGACAGGGGGGATACAATGAGCAGTTCTTC,CASSPLHRQGGYNEQFF
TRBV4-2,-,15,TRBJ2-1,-,TGTGCCAGCAGCCAAGTGGGTACTAAACACAATGAGCAGTTCTTC,CASSQVGTKHNEQFF
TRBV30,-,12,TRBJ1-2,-,TGTGCCTGGAATCCGGGGGGGTATGGCTACACCTTC,CAWNPGGYGYTF
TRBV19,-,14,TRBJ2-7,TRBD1,TGTGCCAGTTCCCCGGGACAGGGGCTCAACGAGCAGTACTTC,CASSPGQGLNEQYF
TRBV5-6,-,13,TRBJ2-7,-,TGTGCCAGCAGCTTGGAAAGAGACTACGAGCAGTACTTC,CASSLERDYEQYF
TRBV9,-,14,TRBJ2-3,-,TGTGCCAGCAGCGTATCTACCCTCACAGATACGCAGTATTTT,CASSVSTLTDTQYF
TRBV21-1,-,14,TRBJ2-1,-,TGTGCCAGCCGCGGACAGGGGGCGCGAAATGAGCAGTTCTTC,CASRGQGARNEQFF
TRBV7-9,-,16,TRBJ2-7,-,TGTGCCAGCGGACCCCCAACCGTGGACAGACCCTACGAGCAGTACTTC,CASGPPTVDRPYEQYF
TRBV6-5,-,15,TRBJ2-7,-,TGTGCCAGCAGTTACGTCGGAGGCCCCCGATCCGAGCAGTACTTC,CASSYVGGPRSEQYF
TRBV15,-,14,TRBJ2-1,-,TGTGCCACCAGCAGAGATCGGGACTCACATGAGCAGTTCTTC,CATSRDRDSHEQFF
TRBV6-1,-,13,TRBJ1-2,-,TGTGCCAGCAGTGAACAGGTAGACTATGGCTACACCTTC,CASSEQVDYGYTF
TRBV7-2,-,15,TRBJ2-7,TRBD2,TGTGCCAGCAGCTTTGGTCCAGCGGGGATATACGAGCAGTACTTC,CASSFGPAGIYEQYF
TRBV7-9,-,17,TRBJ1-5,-,TGTGCCAGCAGCTTGGGAGGGAGGGGATTTAGCAATCAGCCCCAGCATTTT,CASSLGGRGFSNQPQHF
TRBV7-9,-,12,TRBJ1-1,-,TGTGCCAGCAGCTTAGAGGACTTCGGAGCTTTCTTT,CASSLEDFGAFF
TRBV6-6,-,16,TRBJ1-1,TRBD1,TGTGCCAGCAGTTTCGGGACAGGCCATTTGAACACTGAAGCTTTCTTT,CASSFGTGHLNTEAFF
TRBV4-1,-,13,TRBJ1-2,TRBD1,TGCGCCAGCAGCCAAAGACAGGGCTATGGCTACACCTTC,CASSQRQGYGYTF
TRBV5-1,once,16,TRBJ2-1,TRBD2,TGCGCCAGTAAGCCGGGACTAGCGGACGACTACAATGAGCAGTTCTTC,CASKPGLADDYNEQFF
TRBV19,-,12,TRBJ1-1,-,TGTGCCAGTATCCCTGTGGGGGGGGAAGCTTTCTTT,CASIPVGGEAFF
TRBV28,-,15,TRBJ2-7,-,TGTGCCAGCAGTCTCTACGGGGGACCCTCCTACGAGCAGTACTTC,CASSLYGGPSYEQYF
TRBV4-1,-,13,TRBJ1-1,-,TGCGCCAGCAGCCACACAGATAACCGTGAAGCTTTCTTT,CASSHTDNREAFF
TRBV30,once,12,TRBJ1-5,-,TGTGCCTGGAGCCCGAGGAGTCAGCCCCAGCATTTT,CAWSPRSQPQHF
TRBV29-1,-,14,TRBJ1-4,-,TGCAGCGTTGAAGAAGAATCCGGGGATGAAAAACTGTTTTTT,CSVEEESGDEKLFF
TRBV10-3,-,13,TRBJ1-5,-,TGTGCCATCAGTGAGTCCTTGAATCAGCCCCAGCATTTT,CAISESLNQPQHF
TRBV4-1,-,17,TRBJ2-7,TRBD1,TGCGCCAGCAGCCGAAACCATTTTGAGGACAGGGGCTACGAGCAGTACTTC,CASSRNHFEDRGYEQYF
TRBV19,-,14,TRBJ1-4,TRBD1,TGTGCCAGTAGTATGGCAGGGGGCGCTTTGAAACTGTTTTTT,CASSMAGGALKLFF
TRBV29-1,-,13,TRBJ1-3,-,TGCAGCGCCAAAAGGGGGTCGGGAAACACCATATATTTT,CSAKRGSGNTIYF
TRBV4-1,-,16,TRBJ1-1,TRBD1,TGCGCCAGCAGCCAAGTTGAGCCGGGACAGGGAAGGAAAGCTTTCTTT,CASSQVEPGQGRKAFF
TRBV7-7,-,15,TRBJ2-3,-,TGTGCTAGCAGCTTAGGAGGGGGCGAGGAAGATACGCAGTATTTT,CASSLGGGEEDTQYF
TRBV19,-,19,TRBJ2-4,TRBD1,TGTGCCAGTAGTATGAGACAGGGGCCTGTCCTACGAGCCAAAAACATTCAGTACTTC,CASSMRQGPVLRAKNIQYF